This T cell receptor (beta chain) was sequenced in a study of shared clonotypes between healthy human individuals. All donors qualified as healthy HIV-negative adults and had experienced no recent acute infections or vaccinations. A split of CD4+ cells into CD45RA+ naive and CD45RA-negative memory subsets was performed. From germline, CDR1 is LGHNA and CDR2 YSLEER. This CDR3 comprises 13 residues. V was clipped by 0 bases and J by 7 bases, with 9 bases between them. Sequencing used immunoSEQ multiplex PCR; TCRdb keeps in-frame clones, though not all of them. Among roughly 2.5 million clones listed, just over 90% were seen once.

The chain links TRBV4-3 to TRBJ1-2; D is unclear. This clonotype originated in a man between 18 and 35 years old in good health. Sequenced: naive CD4+ T cells sorted from blood. The sample's subset: CD45RA+ positively selected. The CDR3 loop is CASSQESGGGYTF. For the CDR3, the DNA is TGCGCCAGCAGCCAAGAGTCAGGAGGTGGCTACACCTTC.